This T cell receptor (beta chain) is drawn from a study of response to subunit inactivated influenza vaccine. Broader study findings: The authors put forward the suggestion that each seasonal influenza vaccination may bring in only a limited number of new T cells.

Trimming removed 2 bases at V and 2 bases at J, with 9 bases between. Germline CDR1 SGHRS, CDR2 YFSETQ. The CDR3 is made up of 14 amino acids. In TCRdb, the RT-PCR reads were re-called with MiXCR into one record per CDR3 protein. The sample has 150,000 to 200,000 distinct CDR3 sequences; 11% are singletons. This clonotype showed up just a few times. What it binds is unknown. The TCR comes from a middle-aged man who received an inactivated influenza vaccine. The V and J genes are TRBV5-1 and TRBJ2-3; the D call may be TRBD1 or TRBD2 (5 bases each). The specimen was non-naive T cells sorted from PBMCs, collected 35 to 45 days after vaccination. CDR3: CASSFSGTTDTQYF. CDR3 nucleotides: TGCGCCAGCAGCTTTTCCGGGACCACAGATACGCAGTATTTT.